A single sample is the source of the 9 T cell receptor beta chains below, sequenced in a study of T cell responses to AZD1222 COVID-19 vaccine. Clones were read by immunoSEQ multiplex PCR, and TCRdb kept only the in-frame ones, dropping some. The table shows more than 150,000 clones, with around 92% occurring only once. Sample: peripheral blood, taken on day 0 of AZD1222 vaccination. The receptor source for this set is an adult in good health.

This chain links TRBV15 with TRBJ1-2, with no clear D. The CDR3 has 15 amino acids. Trimming removed 3 bases at V and 1 base at J, with 12 bases between. The germline V gene encodes CDR1 LNHNV and CDR2 YYDKDF (reference sequence). The CDR3 DNA follows: TGTGCCACCAGCAGCGAACTCGGGCTTAACTATGGCTACACCTTC. Residues: CATSSELGLNYGYTF. Drawing the rest from reference TRBV15 and TRBJ1-2, the complete variable domain is DAMVIQNPRYQVTQFGKPVTLSCSQTLNHNVMYWYQQKSSQAPKLLFHYYDKDFNNEADTPDNFQSRRPNTSFCFLDIRSPGLGDTAMYLCATSSELGLNYGYTFGSGTRLTVV.

This rearrangement joins TRBV7-3 to TRBJ2-3; D is unresolved. V was trimmed by 1 base and J by 3 bases, leaving 5 bases between them. The CDR3 consists of 13 residues. Per the germline V gene, CDR1 is SGHTA and CDR2 is FQGTGA. The CDR3 reads CASSLKGTDTQYF. CDR3 DNA: TGTGCCAGCAGCTTAAAGGGTACAGATACGCAGTATTTT.

V is TRBV4-3 and J is TRBJ1-2; tentative D call: TRBD1 (5 bases). This CDR3 contains 15 residues. In germline, CDR1 is LGHNA, CDR2 YSLEER. The V and J ends lost 1 base and 4 bases respectively, with 13 bases between them. The CDR3 sequence: CASSQGMAGRYGYTF. DNA of the CDR3: TGCGCCAGCAGCCAAGGGATGGCAGGGCGCTATGGCTACACCTTC.

This chain links TRBV6-6 with TRBJ1-1; the D is unclear. Germline V gene sequence: CDR1 MNHNY, CDR2 SVGAGI (reference sequence). Trimming cost V 7 bases and J 1 base, with 16 bases left between them. The CDR3 runs to 15 residues. The CDR3 DNA is TGTGCCAGCACCTCAAGATCCGTGCAGAACACTGAAGCTTTCTTT. This sequence encodes CASTSRSVQNTEAFF.

This sequence joins TRBV19 and TRBJ1-1; D gene unclear. Germline CDR1 is LNHDA and CDR2 is SQIVND (reference sequence). Trimming removed 0 bases at V and 2 bases at J, with 10 bases between. The CDR3 consists of 15 residues. The CDR3 DNA reads TGTGCCAGTAGTATAGAGGTGCGGAGAAACACTGAAGCTTTCTTT. This codes for CASSIEVRRNTEAFF.

The chain has TRBV10-3 and TRBJ1-1, with 7 bases that match TRBD1. The germline CDR1 and CDR2 sequences are ENHRY and SYGVKD. V was pared by 5 bases and J by 2 bases, with 5 bases of the junction left unmatched. The CDR3 extends over 14 amino acids. The CDR3, as DNA: TGTGCCATCAGTTTCGACAGGGTTAACACTGAAGCTTTCTTT. Protein: CAISFDRVNTEAFF.

The chain employs TRBV11-2 and TRBJ2-7, with D possibly being TRBD2 (5 bases). This CDR3 has 14 residues. V lost 1 base, J lost 1 base, and 8 bases lay in between. The germline CDR1 and CDR2 sequences are SGHAT and FQNNGV. The CDR3 spells CASSLAGKSYEQYF. Written as DNA, the CDR3 is TGTGCCAGCAGCTTAGCGGGGAAATCCTACGAGCAGTACTTC.

The chain has TRBV12-3 or TRBV12-4 and TRBJ2-1; tentatively, D is TRBD1 (6 bases). V lost 2 bases and J lost 8, with 7 bases in between. CDR3 length: 12 amino acids. DNA of the CDR3: TGTGCCAGCAGTTTAAACAGGGATGAGCAGTTCTTC. Residues: CASSLNRDEQFF.

The sample holds one count of this clone. This chain connects TRBV15 to TRBJ2-7, with a possible D match to TRBD1 (5 bases). Germline V gene lookup returns CDR1 LNHNV and CDR2 YYDKDF (reference sequence). The CDR3 sequence is 13 residues long. Trimming stripped 4 bases from V and 6 bases from J, with 13 bases between. The CDR3 protein is CATSIGRVGEQYV. In DNA, the CDR3 is TGTGCCACCAGCATCGGCAGGGTCGGCGAGCAGTACGTC.